These 7 T cell receptor beta chains came from one sample sequenced in a study of cytotoxic CD8 clonotypes in ibrutinib-treated CLL. The protocol was immunoSEQ multiplex PCR, while the TCRdb copy is restricted to in-frame clones and leaves out a portion. Of tens of thousands of clones in the sample, around 63% were seen once. Sequencing was performed on PBMCs, taken after 24 months of ibrutinib treatment. These receptor sequences come from a human donor with chronic lymphocytic leukemia.

The gene calls are TRBV5-6 and TRBJ1-4; no definite D call. In germline, CDR1 is SGHDT, CDR2 YYEEEE. There are 16 residues in the CDR3. The V gene lost 2 bases and the J gene lost 0 bases, with 11 bases spanning the gap. The CDR3 DNA sequence: TGTGCCAGCAGCTTAGGCCAATGGGCAACTAATGAAAAACTGTTTTTT. Translated, it gives CASSLGQWATNEKLFF.

The chain uses TRBV4-3 and TRBJ2-7; either TRBD1 or TRBD2 may supply D (6 bases each). The germline CDR1 and CDR2 sequences are LGHNA and YSLEER. The CDR3 is made up of 15 amino acids. V was clipped by 3 bases and J by 5 bases, with 17 bases between them. This CDR3 is CASSQSGWGAHEQYF. Here the CDR3 DNA reads TGCGCCAGCAGCCAGTCAGGATGGGGGGCACACGAGCAGTACTTC.

The chain joins TRBV5-5 to TRBJ1-2, with D possibly matching TRBD1 (6 bases). V shed 0 bases and J shed 4 bases, with 13 bases lying between them. CDR1 and CDR2 (germline): SGHKS, YYEKEE (reference sequence). The CDR3 is 15 residues long. CDR3 DNA: TGTGCCAGCAGCTTGGCGGGCGGGGGCCGCTATGGCTACACCTTC. This translates into CASSLAGGGRYGYTF.

This clone occurred a few times. The rearrangement links TRBV4-3 to TRBJ2-1; possibly TRBD1 or TRBD2 for D (5 bases each). The CDR3 consists of 18 residues. V lost 1 base and J 8 bases, leaving 24 bases between the germline ends. Germline CDR1 is LGHNA and CDR2 is YSLEER. In nucleotides, the CDR3 is TGCGCCAGCAGCCAAGTACGAGGGTTCGCAGGGCGATCCGATGAGCAGTTCTTC. Its protein is CASSQVRGFAGRSDEQFF.

The rearrangement joins TRBV11-2 to TRBJ2-3; D remains unclear. The CDR3 totals 16 residues. V was shortened by 2 bases and J by 4 bases, with 16 bases between the two germline ends. Germline assignment: CDR1 SGHAT and CDR2 FQNNGV. CDR3 DNA: TGTGCCAGCAGCTTACGGGCGTTCCCCAAAGCAGATACGCAGTATTTT. It is translated as CASSLRAFPKADTQYF.

The rearrangement joins TRBV6-5 to TRBJ2-5; D is uncertain. This CDR3 contains 13 residues. Trimming cost V 4 bases and J 0 bases, with 6 bases left between them. Germline CDR1 MNHEY, CDR2 SVGAGI. The CDR3 DNA sequence: TGTGCCAGCAGTTGGACGGACCAAGAGACCCAGTACTTC. Its protein is CASSWTDQETQYF.

The gene calls are TRBV18 and TRBJ2-1; D call uncertain. The CDR3 length is 13 residues. The germline gives CDR1 KGHSH, CDR2 LQKENI. Trimming shortened V by 2 bases and J by 4 bases, and 6 bases separated the two germline ends. The CDR3 loop reads CASSPKGYNEQFF. The CDR3 region has the DNA TGTGCCAGCTCACCAAAGGGTTACAATGAGCAGTTCTTC.